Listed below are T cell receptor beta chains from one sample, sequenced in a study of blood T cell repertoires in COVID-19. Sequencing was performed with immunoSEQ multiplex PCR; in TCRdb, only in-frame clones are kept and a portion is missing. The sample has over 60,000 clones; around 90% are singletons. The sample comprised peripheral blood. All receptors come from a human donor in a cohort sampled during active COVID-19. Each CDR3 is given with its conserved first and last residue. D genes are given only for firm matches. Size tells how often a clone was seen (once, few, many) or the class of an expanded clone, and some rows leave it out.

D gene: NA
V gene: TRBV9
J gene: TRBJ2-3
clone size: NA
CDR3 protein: CASSVTTDTQYF
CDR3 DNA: TGTGCCAGCAGCGTTACAACAGATACGCAGTATTTT

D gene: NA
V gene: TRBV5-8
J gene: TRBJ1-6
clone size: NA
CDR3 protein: CASSFNQITSPLHF
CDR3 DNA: TGTGCCAGCAGCTTTAACCAGATCACTTCACCCCTCCACTTT

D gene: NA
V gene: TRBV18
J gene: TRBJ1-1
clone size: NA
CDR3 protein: CASSPELNTEAFF
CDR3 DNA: TGTGCCAGCTCACCAGAGTTGAACACTGAAGCTTTCTTT

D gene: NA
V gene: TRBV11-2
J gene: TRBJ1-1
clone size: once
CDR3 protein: CASSPTPTGKHTEAFF
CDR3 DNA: TGTGCCAGCAGCCCAACCCCGACGGGGAAGCACACTGAAGCTTTCTTT

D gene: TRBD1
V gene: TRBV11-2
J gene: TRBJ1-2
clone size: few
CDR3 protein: CASSQTMGQGYGYTF
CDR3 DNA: TGTGCCAGCAGTCAAACCATGGGACAGGGCTATGGCTACACCTTC

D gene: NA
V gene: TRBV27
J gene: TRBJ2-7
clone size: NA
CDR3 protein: CASSSTYEQYF
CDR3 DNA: TGTGCCAGCAGTTCTACCTACGAGCAGTACTTC

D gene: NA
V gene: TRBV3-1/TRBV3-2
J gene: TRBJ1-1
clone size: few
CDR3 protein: CASSPSTPNTEAFF
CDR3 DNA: TGTGCCAGCAGCCCATCCACACCGAACACTGAAGCTTTCTTT

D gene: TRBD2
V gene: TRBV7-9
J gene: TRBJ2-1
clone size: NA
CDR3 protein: CASSTRGPGLAGVNNEQFF
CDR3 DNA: TGTGCCAGCAGCACAAGGGGTCCGGGACTAGCGGGAGTGAATAATGAGCAGTTCTTC

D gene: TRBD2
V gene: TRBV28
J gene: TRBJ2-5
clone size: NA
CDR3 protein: CASSLAGGVGTQYF
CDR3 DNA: TGTGCCAGCAGTTTAGCCGGGGGGGTAGGGACCCAGTACTTC

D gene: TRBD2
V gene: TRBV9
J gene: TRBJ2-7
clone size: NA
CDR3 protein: CASSVGTSGTYEQYF
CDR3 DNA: TGTGCCAGCAGCGTAGGGACTAGCGGTACCTACGAGCAGTACTTC

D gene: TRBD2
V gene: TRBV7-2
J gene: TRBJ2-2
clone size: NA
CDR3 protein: CASSLGGGTGELFF
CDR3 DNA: TGTGCCAGCAGCTTAGGCGGGGGCACCGGGGAGCTGTTTTTT

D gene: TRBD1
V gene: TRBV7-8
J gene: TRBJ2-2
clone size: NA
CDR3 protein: CASSSQQGAAGELFF
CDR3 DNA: TGTGCCAGCAGCTCTCAACAGGGGGCAGCCGGGGAGCTGTTTTTT

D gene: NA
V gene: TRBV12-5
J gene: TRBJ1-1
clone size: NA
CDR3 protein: CASGLTGNTEAFF
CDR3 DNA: TGTGCTAGTGGTTTAACGGGGAACACTGAAGCTTTCTTT

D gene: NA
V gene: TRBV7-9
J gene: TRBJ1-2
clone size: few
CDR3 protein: CASSVDSYGYTF
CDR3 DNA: TGTGCCAGCAGCGTAGACAGCTATGGCTACACCTTC

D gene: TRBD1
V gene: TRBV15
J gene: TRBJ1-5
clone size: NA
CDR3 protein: CATSRVGTGLYWNNQPQHF
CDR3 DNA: TGTGCCACCAGCAGAGTAGGGACAGGCCTATATTGGAACAATCAGCCCCAGCATTTT

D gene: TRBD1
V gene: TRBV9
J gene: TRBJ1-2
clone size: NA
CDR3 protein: CASSVADTGGYGYTF
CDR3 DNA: TGTGCCAGCAGCGTAGCCGATACAGGGGGCTATGGCTACACCTTC

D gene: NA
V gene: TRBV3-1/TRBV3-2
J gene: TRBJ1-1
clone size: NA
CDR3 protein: CASSPPSTEAFF
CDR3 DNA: TGTGCCAGCAGCCCCCCGAGTACTGAAGCTTTCTTT

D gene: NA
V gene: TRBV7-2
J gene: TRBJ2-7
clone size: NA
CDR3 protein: CASSSQAGEEQYF
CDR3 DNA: TGTGCCAGCAGCTCACAAGCAGGGGAGGAGCAGTACTTC

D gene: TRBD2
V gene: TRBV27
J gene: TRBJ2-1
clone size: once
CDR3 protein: CASGPSGTYNEQFF
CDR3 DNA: TGTGCCAGCGGCCCTAGCGGGACGTACAATGAGCAGTTCTTC

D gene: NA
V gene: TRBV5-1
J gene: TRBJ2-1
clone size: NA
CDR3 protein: CASSLGLQSSYNEQFF
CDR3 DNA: TGCGCCAGCAGCCTCGGACTCCAGAGCTCCTACAATGAGCAGTTCTTC

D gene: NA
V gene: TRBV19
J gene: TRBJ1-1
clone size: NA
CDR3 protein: CASSIPDSRMNTEAFF
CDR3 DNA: TGTGCCAGTAGTATACCTGACAGCAGAATGAACACTGAAGCTTTCTTT

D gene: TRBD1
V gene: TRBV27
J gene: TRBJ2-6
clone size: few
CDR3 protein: CASKQGALYLGANVLTF
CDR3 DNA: TGTGCCAGCAAACAGGGGGCGCTGTATCTTGGGGCCAACGTCCTGACTTTC

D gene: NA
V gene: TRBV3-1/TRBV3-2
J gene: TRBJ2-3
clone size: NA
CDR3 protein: CASSQDVISGTDTQYF
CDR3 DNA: TGTGCCAGCAGCCAAGATGTAATCTCGGGCACAGATACGCAGTATTTT

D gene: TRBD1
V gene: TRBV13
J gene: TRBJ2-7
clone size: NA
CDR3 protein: CASSGGRDSKDEQYF
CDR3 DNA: TGTGCCAGCAGCGGGGGAAGGGACAGTAAGGACGAGCAGTACTTC

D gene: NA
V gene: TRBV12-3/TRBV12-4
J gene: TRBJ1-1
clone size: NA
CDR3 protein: CASRDGGVTEAFF
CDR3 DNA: TGTGCCAGCAGGGACGGAGGGGTCACTGAAGCTTTCTTT

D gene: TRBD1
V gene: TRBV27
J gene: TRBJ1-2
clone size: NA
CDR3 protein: CASGRGRGHGYTF
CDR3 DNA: TGTGCCAGCGGTAGAGGAAGGGGGCACGGCTACACCTTC

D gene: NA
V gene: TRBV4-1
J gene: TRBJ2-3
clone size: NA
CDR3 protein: CASSQVTATDTQYF
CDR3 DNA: TGCGCCAGCAGCCAAGTGACAGCGACAGATACGCAGTATTTT

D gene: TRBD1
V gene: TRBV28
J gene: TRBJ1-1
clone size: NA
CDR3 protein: CAARGTGAGGTEAFF
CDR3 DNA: TGTGCAGCCCGGGGGACAGGGGCGGGAGGCACTGAAGCTTTCTTT

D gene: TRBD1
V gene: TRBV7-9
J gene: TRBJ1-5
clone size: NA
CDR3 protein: CASSAGTASNQPQHF
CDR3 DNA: TGTGCCAGCAGCGCCGGGACAGCTAGCAATCAGCCCCAGCATTTT

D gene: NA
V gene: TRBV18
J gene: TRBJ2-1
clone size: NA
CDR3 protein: CASSPSQGLYNEQFF
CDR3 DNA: TGTGCCAGCTCCCCATCGCAGGGGCTCTACAATGAGCAGTTCTTC

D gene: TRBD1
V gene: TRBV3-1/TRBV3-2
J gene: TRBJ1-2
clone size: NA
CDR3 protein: CASSLIGTGGGYTF
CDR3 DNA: TGTGCCAGCAGCCTAATAGGGACAGGGGGCGGCTACACCTTC

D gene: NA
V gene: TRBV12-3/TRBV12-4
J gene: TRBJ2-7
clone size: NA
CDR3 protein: CASRRETHYEQYF
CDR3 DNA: TGTGCCAGCAGGAGGGAGACACACTACGAGCAGTACTTC

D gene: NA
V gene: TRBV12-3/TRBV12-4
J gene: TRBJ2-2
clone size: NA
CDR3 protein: CASSIRVSGELFF
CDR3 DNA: TGTGCCAGCAGTATTCGGGTTTCCGGGGAGCTGTTTTTT

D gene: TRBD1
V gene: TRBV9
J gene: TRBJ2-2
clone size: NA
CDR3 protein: CASSVDRQGRSGELFF
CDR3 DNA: TGTGCCAGCAGCGTAGACAGACAGGGCAGGTCCGGGGAGCTGTTTTTT

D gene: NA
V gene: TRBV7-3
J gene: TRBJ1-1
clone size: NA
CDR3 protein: CASSLDRSTEAFF
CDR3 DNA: TGTGCCAGCAGCCTCGACAGGAGCACTGAAGCTTTCTTT

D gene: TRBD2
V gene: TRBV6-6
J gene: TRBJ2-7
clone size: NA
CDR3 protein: CASGGAGAGHEQYF
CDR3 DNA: TGTGCCAGCGGGGGAGCGGGAGCGGGCCACGAGCAGTACTTC

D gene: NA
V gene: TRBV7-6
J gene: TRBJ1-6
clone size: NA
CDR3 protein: CASSLSGVDSPLHF
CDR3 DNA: TGTGCCAGCAGCCTCAGCGGGGTTGATTCACCCCTCCACTTT

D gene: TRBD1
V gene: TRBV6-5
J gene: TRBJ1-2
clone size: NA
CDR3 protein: CASSYLAGGSYGYTF
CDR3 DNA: TGTGCCAGCAGCTACTTAGCAGGGGGCTCTTATGGCTACACCTTC

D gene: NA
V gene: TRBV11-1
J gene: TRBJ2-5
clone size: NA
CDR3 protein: CASSSDGGETQYF
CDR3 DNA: TGTGCCAGCAGCTCGGATGGAGGAGAGACCCAGTACTTC

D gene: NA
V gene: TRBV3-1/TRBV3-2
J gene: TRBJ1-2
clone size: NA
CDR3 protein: CASSHGQMIAGYTF
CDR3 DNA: TGTGCCAGCAGCCACGGACAAATGATAGCTGGCTACACCTTC

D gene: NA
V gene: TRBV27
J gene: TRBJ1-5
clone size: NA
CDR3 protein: CASSSGQLFGNQPQHF
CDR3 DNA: TGTGCCAGCAGTTCAGGACAGTTGTTTGGCAATCAGCCCCAGCATTTT

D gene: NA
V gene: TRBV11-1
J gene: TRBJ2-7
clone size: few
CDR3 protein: CASSPVSSYEQYF
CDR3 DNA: TGTGCCAGCAGTCCAGTAAGCTCCTACGAGCAGTACTTC

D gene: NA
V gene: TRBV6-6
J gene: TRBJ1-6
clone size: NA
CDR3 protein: CASSWTRGGNSPLHF
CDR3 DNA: TGTGCCAGCAGTTGGACGCGAGGGGGTAATTCACCCCTCCACTTT

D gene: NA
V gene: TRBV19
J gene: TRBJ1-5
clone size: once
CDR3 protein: CASRGGGNLGNQPQHF
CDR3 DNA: TGTGCCAGTAGAGGGGGTGGGAATTTAGGGAATCAGCCCCAGCATTTT

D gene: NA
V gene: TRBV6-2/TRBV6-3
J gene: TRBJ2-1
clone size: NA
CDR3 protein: CASSYPGLTYNEQFF
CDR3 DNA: TGTGCCAGCAGTTACCCGGGACTCACATACAATGAGCAGTTCTTC

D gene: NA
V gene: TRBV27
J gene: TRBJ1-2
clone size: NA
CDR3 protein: CASSLSAFYGYTF
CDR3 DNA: TGTGCCAGCAGTTTATCGGCCTTCTATGGCTACACCTTC

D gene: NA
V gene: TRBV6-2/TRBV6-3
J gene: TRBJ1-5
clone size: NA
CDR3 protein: CASSSGVRAQHF
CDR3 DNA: TGTGCCAGCAGTTCTGGAGTCAGGGCCCAGCATTTT

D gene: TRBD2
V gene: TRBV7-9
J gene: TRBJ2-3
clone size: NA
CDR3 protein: CASSLDSLAGFDTQYF
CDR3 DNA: TGTGCCAGCAGCCTCGACTCGCTAGCGGGATTTGATACGCAGTATTTT

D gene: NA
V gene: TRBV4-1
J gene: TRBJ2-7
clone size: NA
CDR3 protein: CASSRDNYEQYF
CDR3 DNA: TGCGCCAGCAGCCGAGACAACTACGAGCAGTACTTC

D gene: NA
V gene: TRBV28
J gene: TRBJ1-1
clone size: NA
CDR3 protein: CASSNTGINTEAFF
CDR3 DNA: TGTGCCAGCAGTAATACAGGGATCAACACTGAAGCTTTCTTT

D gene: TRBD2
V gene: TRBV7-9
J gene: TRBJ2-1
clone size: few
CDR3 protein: CASSLLAGGDNEQFF
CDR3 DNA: TGTGCCAGCAGTCTTCTAGCGGGGGGAGACAATGAGCAGTTCTTC

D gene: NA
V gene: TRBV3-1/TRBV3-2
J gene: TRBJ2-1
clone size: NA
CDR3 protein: CASELAPDNEQFF
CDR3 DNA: TGTGCCAGTGAGCTAGCGCCCGACAATGAGCAGTTCTTC